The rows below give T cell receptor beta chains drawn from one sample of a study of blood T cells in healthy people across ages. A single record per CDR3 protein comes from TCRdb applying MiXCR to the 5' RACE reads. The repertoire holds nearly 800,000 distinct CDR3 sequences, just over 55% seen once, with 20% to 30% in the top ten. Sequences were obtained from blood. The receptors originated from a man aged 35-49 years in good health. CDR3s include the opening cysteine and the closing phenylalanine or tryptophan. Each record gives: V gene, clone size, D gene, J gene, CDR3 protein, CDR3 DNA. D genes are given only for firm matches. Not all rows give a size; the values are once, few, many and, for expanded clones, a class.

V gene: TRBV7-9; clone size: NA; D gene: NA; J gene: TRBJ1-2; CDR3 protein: CASTAREGYTF; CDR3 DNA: TGTGCCAGCACGGCCAGGGAGGGCTACACCTTC
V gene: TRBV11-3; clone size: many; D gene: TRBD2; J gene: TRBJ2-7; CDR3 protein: CASSPLAGVREQYF; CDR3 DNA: TGTGCCAGCAGCCCACTAGCGGGAGTACGCGAGCAGTACTTC
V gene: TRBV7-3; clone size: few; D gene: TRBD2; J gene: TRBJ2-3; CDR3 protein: CASSRGGPSTDTQYF; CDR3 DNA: TGTGCCAGCAGTCGGGGGGGCCCGAGCACAGATACGCAGTATTTT
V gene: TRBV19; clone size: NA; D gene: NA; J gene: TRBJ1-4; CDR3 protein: CASSFPAWGVTNEKLFF; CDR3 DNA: TGTGCCAGTAGTTTCCCCGCATGGGGGGTAACTAATGAAAAACTGTTTTTT
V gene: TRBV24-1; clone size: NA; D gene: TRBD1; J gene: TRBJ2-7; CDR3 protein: CATSDPTQGVHNEQYF; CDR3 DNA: TGTGCCACCAGTGACCCAACCCAGGGGGTCCACAATGAGCAGTACTTC
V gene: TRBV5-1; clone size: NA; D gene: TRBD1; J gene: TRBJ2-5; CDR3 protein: CASSLGVDRGNEQYF; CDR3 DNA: TGCGCCAGCAGCTTGGGGGTAGACAGGGGGAATGAGCAGTACTTC
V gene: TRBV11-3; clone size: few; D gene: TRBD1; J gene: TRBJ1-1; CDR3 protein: CASSGGTAYTEAFF; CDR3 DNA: TGTGCCAGCAGCGGCGGGACAGCTTACACTGAAGCTTTCTTT
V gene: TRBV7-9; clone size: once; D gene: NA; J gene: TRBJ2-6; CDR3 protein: CASSFSPGAGGANVLTF; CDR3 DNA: TGTGCCAGCAGCTTTTCACCGGGGGCTGGAGGGGCCAACGTCCTGACTTTC
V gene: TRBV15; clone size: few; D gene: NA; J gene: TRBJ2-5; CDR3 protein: CATSLEETQYF; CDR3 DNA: TGTGCCACCAGCCTGGAAGAGACCCAGTACTTC
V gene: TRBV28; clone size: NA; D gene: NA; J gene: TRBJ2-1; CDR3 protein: CASSLVGTYNEQFF; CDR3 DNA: TGTGCCAGCAGTTTGGTAGGGACCTACAATGAGCAGTTCTTC
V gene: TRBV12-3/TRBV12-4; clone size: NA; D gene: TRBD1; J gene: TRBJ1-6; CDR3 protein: CASGGQGGTNSPLHF; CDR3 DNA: TGTGCCAGCGGCGGACAGGGCGGGACTAATTCACCCCTCCACTTT
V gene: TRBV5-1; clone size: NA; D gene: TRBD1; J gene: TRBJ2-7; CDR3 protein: CASSSQGPSYEQYF; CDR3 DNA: TGCGCCAGCAGCTCACAGGGGCCCTCCTACGAGCAGTACTTC
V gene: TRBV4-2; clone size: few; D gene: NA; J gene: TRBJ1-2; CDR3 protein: CASSQDLRETYGYTF; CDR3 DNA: TGTGCCAGCAGCCAAGATCTACGGGAAACGTATGGCTACACCTTC
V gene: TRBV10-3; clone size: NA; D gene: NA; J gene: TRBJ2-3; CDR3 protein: CAINGGSTDTQYF; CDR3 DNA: TGTGCCATCAATGGGGGCAGCACAGATACGCAGTATTTT
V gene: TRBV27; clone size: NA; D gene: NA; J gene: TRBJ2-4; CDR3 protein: CAGSLRLGNIQYF; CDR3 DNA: TGTGCCGGCAGTTTACGTCTGGGAAACATTCAGTACTTC
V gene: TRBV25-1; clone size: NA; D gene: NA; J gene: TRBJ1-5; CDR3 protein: CASSWGANQPQHF; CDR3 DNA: TGTGCCAGCAGTTGGGGGGCAAATCAGCCCCAGCATTTT
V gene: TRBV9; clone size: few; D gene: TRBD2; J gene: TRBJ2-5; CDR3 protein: CASSKRGGQDETQYF; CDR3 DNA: TGTGCCAGCAGCAAGCGCGGGGGGCAGGATGAGACCCAGTACTTC
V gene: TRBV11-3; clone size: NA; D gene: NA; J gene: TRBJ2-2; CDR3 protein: CTSSTDSATGELFF; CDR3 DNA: TGTACCAGCAGCACCGACAGCGCAACCGGGGAGCTGTTTTTT
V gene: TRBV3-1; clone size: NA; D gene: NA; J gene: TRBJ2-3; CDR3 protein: CASSQDASLTDTQYF; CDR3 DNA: TGTGCCAGCAGCCAAGATGCTAGTTTAACAGATACGCAGTATTTT